This T cell receptor beta chain was recovered during a study of control samples from healthy donors and cancer patients. Germline V CDR1 and CDR2: MRHNA, SNTAGT. V was clipped by 3 bases and J by 3 bases, with 5 bases between them. The CDR3 covers 13 residues. Sequencing used immunoSEQ multiplex PCR; TCRdb keeps in-frame clones, though not all of them. The table records hundreds of thousands of clones, around 90% of them present only once. The clonotype originates from a man aged 40-49 years with head and neck cancer. V usage is TRBV6-4 and J usage is TRBJ2-2; D is undetermined. Sequencing input: PBMCs. The CDR3 is CASSETYTGELFF. CDR3 in DNA: TGTGCCAGCAGTGAGACTTACACCGGGGAGCTGTTTTTT.